The clone carrying this TCR beta chain appeared a few times. Its antigen remains unidentified. The data were taken from a study of blood T cells in healthy people across ages. The CDR3 is 14 amino acids. V lost 8 bases to trimming and J lost 3 bases, with 17 bases between them. Germline-derived CDR1 and CDR2 are SGHRS and YFSETQ. Researchers report isolating at least 6 million PBMCs per sample. Study-wide points: It was not possible, with unsorted PBMCs, to conclusively compare naive and antigen-experienced cells.

Using a J-beta primer mix together with a sample-barcoded 5' primer, a second PCR was run for roughly 7 to 11 cycles. TCRdb processed the 5' RACE reads anew with MiXCR; each CDR3 protein has one entry. The sample records about 720,000 distinct CDR3 sequences, more than 20% being singletons. The same specimen was also included in a second study, on T cells of mothers and their children. According to that study: Slightly higher, non-significant overlap characterized related mother-child pairs relative to unrelated pairs.

Sequences were obtained from blood. The J gene is TRBJ1-1, the V gene TRBV5-1, with D possibly being TRBD1 (5 bases). The clonotype was recovered from a boy younger than 18 in good health. CDR3 in DNA: TGCGCCAGTAGCCGGGGGGATTTTGACACTGAAGCTTTCTTT. Protein: CASSRGDFDTEAFF. The variable domain in full, with the rest retrieved from reference TRBV5-1 and TRBJ1-1, is KAGVTQTPRYLIKTRGQQVTLSCSPISGHRSVSWYQQTPGQGLQFLFEYFSETQRNKGNFPGRFSGRQFSNSRSEMNVSTLELGDSALYLCASSRGDFDTEAFFGQGTRLTVV.